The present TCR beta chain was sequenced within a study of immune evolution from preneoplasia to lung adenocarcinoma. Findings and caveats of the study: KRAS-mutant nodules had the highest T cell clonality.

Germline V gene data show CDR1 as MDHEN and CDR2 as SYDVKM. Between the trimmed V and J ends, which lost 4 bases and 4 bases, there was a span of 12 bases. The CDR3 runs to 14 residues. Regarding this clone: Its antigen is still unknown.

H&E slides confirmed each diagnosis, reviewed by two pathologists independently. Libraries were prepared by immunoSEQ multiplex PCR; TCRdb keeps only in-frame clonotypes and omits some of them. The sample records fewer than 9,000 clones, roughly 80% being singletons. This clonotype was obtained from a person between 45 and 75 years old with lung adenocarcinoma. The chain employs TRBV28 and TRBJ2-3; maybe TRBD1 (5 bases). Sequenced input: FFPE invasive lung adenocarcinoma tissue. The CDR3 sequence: CASSSPQGADTQYF. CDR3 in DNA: TGTGCCAGCAGTTCGCCCCAGGGTGCAGATACGCAGTATTTT. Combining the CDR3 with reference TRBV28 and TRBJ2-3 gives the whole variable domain DVKVTQSSRYLVKRTGEKVFLECVQDMDHENMFWYRQDPGLGLRLIYFSYDVKMKEKGDIPEGYSVSREKKERFSLILESASTNQTSMYLCASSSPQGADTQYFGPGTRLTVL.